This entry lists 6 T cell receptor beta chains sequenced from one sample in a study of shared clonotypes between healthy human individuals. The assay was immunoSEQ multiplex PCR, and TCRdb's table has in-frame clones only and misses some. The repertoire includes 2 million to 2.5 million clones, about 95% of them detected once, and around 0.13% sits in the top ten. The sample consisted of naive CD4+ T cells sorted from blood. Subset defined: CD45RA+ positively selected. These receptors were taken from a man aged 18-30 years in good health.

The V and J genes are TRBV18 and TRBJ2-7; 8 nucleotides align to TRBD1. This CDR3 has 19 residues. The germline CDR1 and CDR2 sequences are KGHSH and LQKENI. Germline trimming cut 2 bases from V and 0 bases from J; bases unmatched to any gene: 15. The CDR3 DNA is TGTGCCAGCTCACCATCATCGGGCAGGGGGCAGGGAAACTCCTACGAGCAGTACTTC. Translation gives CASSPSSGRGQGNSYEQYF.

CDR3 DNA sequence: TGTGCCAGCAGCTTGGCATCAGGGAGGGCCGCAAACACCATATATTTT. Protein sequence: CASSLASGRAANTIYF. The rearrangement joins TRBV5-4 to TRBJ1-3; TRBD1 might be the D (5 bases). V shed 0 bases and J shed 6 bases, with 16 bases lying between them. This CDR3 comprises 16 residues. Germline V gene data show CDR1 as SGHNT and CDR2 as YYREEE (reference sequence).

This clone was observed a single time. The chain links TRBV7-9 to TRBJ1-2; D is perhaps TRBD1 (6 bases). Germline CDR1 is SEHNR and CDR2 is FQNEAQ (reference sequence). The CDR3 totals 13 residues. The germline V and J ends were trimmed by 5 bases and 6 bases, with 13 bases remaining between them. The CDR3, as DNA: TGTGCCAGCAGCCAAGGGACAAGCAATGGCTACACCTTC. Protein: CASSQGTSNGYTF.

This clone has only one observation. In the same sample, other DNA sequences code for this CDR3. The V and J genes are TRBV30 and TRBJ1-4, with 9 bases identical to TRBD1. V trimming: 5 bases; J trimming: 8 bases; junction bases outside the gene matches: 6. This CDR3 has 13 amino acids. Per germline, CDR1 GTSNPN and CDR2 SVGIG (reference sequence). In nucleotides, the CDR3 is TGTGCCTGGGAGGGACAGGGAGGAGAAAAACTGTTTTTT. Protein product: CAWEGQGGEKLFF.

The V and J genes are TRBV28 and TRBJ1-1; TRBD1 matches at 8 bases. J was trimmed by 1 base and V by 6 bases; bases with no gene match: 7. Per the germline V gene, CDR1 is MDHEN and CDR2 is SYDVKM. The CDR3 covers 15 residues. Here the CDR3 DNA reads TGTGCCAGCAGCCGCGGTGACAGGGGGAACACTGAAGCTTTCTTT. This codes for CASSRGDRGNTEAFF.

J is TRBJ2-7 and V is TRBV7-9; TRBD2 agrees at 9 bases. The germline gives CDR1 SEHNR, CDR2 FQNEAQ (reference sequence). The CDR3 runs to 15 residues. V lost 7 bases to trimming and J lost 1 base; unmatched junction nucleotides: 8. The CDR3 region is CASKRGGAESYEQYF. In nucleotides, the CDR3 is TGTGCCAGCAAGCGCGGGGGGGCCGAGTCCTACGAGCAGTACTTC.